This entry describes one T cell receptor (beta chain). One end of the junction does not line up with germline, which may come from a read error. Seattle participants joined during active infection and were tracked over time. The data were taken from a study of blood T cell repertoires in COVID-19. Across the whole study: COVID-19 samples from acute and convalescent phases originated in the United States, Italy and Spain. T cells, B-cell-depleted T cells, or PBMCs provided the cDNA or gDNA that served as material.

The CDR3 runs to 13 residues. The V gene's germline CDR1 is KGHSH and CDR2 LQKENI. In the source study's methods: Nucleated cell number was recorded as an estimate derived from reference gene primer amplification. The method was immunoSEQ multiplex PCR; TCRdb's version includes in-frame clones alone and lacks a portion of them. The V and J calls and the clone size are those of that table, but D and trimming were determined from the DNA. Of approximately 170,000 clones in the sample, about 85% were seen once. This TCR derives from a man older than 75 with COVID-19, enrolled during active disease. Material for sequencing was peripheral blood. This chain uses TRBV18 with TRBJ1-2; D unresolved. The CDR3 bases are TGTGCCAGCTCACCTGACGCGAACTATGGCTACACCTTT. Translation: CASSPDANYGYTF.